The sequence of this TCR beta chain was determined in a study of CD8+CD57+ T cells in acquired aplastic anemia listed by TCRdb under 2018. Broadly, across the study: DNA extracted from sorted CD4+ and CD8+ cells had a mean of around 3 ug, with a range of 0.2 to 27.4 ug.

CDR1 and CDR2 are read off the germline V gene as MNHEY and SVGAGI. V loses 0 bases, J loses 4 bases, and the germline ends lie 6 bases apart. The CDR3 has 13 amino acids, counting the end cysteine and phenylalanine. The kept DNA is CDR3 alone, 39 bases in frame from the first base. Profiling of TCR beta VDJ combinations and CDR3 sequences used genomic DNA as the template. TCR repertoire sequencing was run on an Illumina HiSeq 2000. In the original analysis: Repertoire assessment relied on Simpson's diversity index, CDR3 size and DJ length profiles, and TRBV/TRBJ rearrangement plots. The most abundant DNA sequence in the deep sequencing data was taken as the immunodominant clone. CDR3 amino acid sequences were checked for sharing between subjects and were compared against published repertoires and the VDJdb database. TCRdb applied fastp at Q25 and MiXCR to the public reads, then kept only in-frame beta chains. When rows share a CDR3 protein, they turn into one entry using the most common DNA and genes. What appears here as the V and J calls and clone size reflects TCRdb's work, not the paper's. The sample contains roughly 180,000 distinct CDR3 sequences, 50% to 75% of them found a single time. The top ten hold around 46% of the sample.

Overall study results and their limits: Roughly 30 CD8+ CDR3 sequences were shared between patients and controls but appeared highly expressed in patients and within their immunodominant clones. Patients and healthy controls showed no significant difference in CD8+ Simpson's diversity (P=0.060).

Turning to this clonotype: Its antigen is currently not known. Per-base qualities were not stored, and no clone one base away is much larger.

In this study, sorted CD4+ and CD8+ T cells from the blood of healthy subjects and of severe aplastic anemia patients had their TCR repertoires deep-sequenced. Ficoll-Paque density gradient centrifugation was used to isolate peripheral blood mononuclear cells. Before DNA was extracted, CD4+ and CD8+ T cells were sorted using either FACS or magnetic beads. The receptor was isolated from a human donor with severe aplastic anemia or a healthy control (not recorded which). The chain joins TRBV6-5 to TRBJ1-1, with the D gene not clear enough to name. The specimen was sorted CD4+, CD8+, or CD8+CD57+ T cells (not recorded which) from PBMCs. CDR3 protein: CASSYSRGTEAFF. Here is the DNA: TGTGCCAGCAGTTACTCTCGGGGCACTGAAGCTTTCTTT.